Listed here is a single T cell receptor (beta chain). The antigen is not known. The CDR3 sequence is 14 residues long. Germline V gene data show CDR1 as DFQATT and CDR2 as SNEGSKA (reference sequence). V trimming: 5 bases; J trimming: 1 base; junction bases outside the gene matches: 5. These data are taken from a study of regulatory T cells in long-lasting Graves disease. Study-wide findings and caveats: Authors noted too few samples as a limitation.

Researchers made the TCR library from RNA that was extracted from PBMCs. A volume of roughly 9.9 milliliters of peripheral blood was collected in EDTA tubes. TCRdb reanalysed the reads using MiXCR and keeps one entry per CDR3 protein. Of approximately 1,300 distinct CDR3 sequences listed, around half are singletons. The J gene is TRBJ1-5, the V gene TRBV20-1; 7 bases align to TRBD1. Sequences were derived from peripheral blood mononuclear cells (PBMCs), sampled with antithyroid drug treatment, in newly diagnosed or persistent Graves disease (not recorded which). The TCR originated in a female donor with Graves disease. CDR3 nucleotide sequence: TGCAGTGCTTATCCGGGACAGAGCAATCAGCCCCAGCATTTT. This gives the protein CSAYPGQSNQPQHF.